This TCR beta chain was identified during a study of identifying expanded T cells in peripheral blood. TCRdb's copy holds only in-frame clones and misses some; the assay was immunoSEQ multiplex PCR. The sample consists of about 110,000 clones, about 88% of them appearing once. The germline V gene encodes CDR1 SGHNT and CDR2 YYREEE (reference sequence). This CDR3 region has 16 residues. Trimming at V came to 2 bases and at J to 0 bases, leaving 7 bases not matched to a gene. With respect to this clone: The antigen is not known.

Overall study results and limits: Variance in clone template counts between approximately two-week samples significantly increased with total template count across all healthy donors. Differentially abundant clones: about 1.3 between replicates, around 16 at around 14 days, 18 to 20 at four.

Healthy donors had no documented immune events, such as infections, while sampled. The specimen was blood. This TCR derives from a person aged 18 to 75 in good health. V gene TRBV5-4 combines with J gene TRBJ2-7, with TRBD1 matching over 8 bases. CDR3: CASSFPGTGTSYEQYF. The CDR3 DNA follows: TGTGCCAGCAGCTTTCCGGGGACAGGAACCTCCTACGAGCAGTACTTC.